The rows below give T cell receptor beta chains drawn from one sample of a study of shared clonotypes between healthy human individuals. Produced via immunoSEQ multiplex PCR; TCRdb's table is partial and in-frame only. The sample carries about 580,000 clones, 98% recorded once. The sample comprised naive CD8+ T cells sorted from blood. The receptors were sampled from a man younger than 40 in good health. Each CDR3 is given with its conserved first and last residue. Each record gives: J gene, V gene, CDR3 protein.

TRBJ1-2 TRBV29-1 CSVNRDRGRDGYTF
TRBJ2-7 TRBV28 CASSLGLAGVEQYF
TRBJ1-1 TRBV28 CASSHLSGDTEAFF
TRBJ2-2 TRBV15 CATSRDRANTGELFF
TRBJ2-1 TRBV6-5 CASSQGDEQFF
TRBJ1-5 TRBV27 CASSPGQAHGQPQHF
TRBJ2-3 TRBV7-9 CASSLGDRGADTQYF
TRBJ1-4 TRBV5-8 CASSLVENYEKLFF
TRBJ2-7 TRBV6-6 CASSRGQNEQYF
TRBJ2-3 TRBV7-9 CASSLFRREGTDTQYF
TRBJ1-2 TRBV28 CASGYGYTF
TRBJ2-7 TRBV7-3 CASSLPPPGNWNEQYF
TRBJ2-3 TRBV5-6 CASSFGNTQYF
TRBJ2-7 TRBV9 CASSVAGDPYEQYF
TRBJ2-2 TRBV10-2 CASSLSGGDGELFF
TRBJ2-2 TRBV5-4 CASSLVANTGELFF
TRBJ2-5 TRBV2 CASNSGSQETQYF